This T cell receptor (beta chain) comes out of a study of shared clonotypes between healthy human individuals. General study points: Clonotype sharing among donors was expected to depend on sequencing depth. It was the few donors that limited the genetic and exposure-history diversity represented.

The germline V gene has CDR1 SGHRS and CDR2 YFSETQ. V was clipped by 1 base and J by 0 bases, with 7 bases between them. The CDR3 is made up of 15 amino acids. As to this clone: The target antigen is unknown.

Donors comprised healthy HIV-negative adults lacking recent acute infections or vaccinations. The study separated CD4+ cells into CD45RA+ naive and CD45RA-negative memory subsets. Sequencing was performed with immunoSEQ multiplex PCR; in TCRdb, only in-frame clones are kept and a portion is missing. This table has roughly 1,100,000 clones, more than 60% appearing once. The sample taken for sequencing was memory CD4+ T cells sorted from blood. The subset denotes: CD45RA-negative fraction. The sequence was collected from a man aged 18 to 29 in good health. The chain has TRBV5-1 and TRBJ1-4; D is unclear. This CDR3 is CASSLQAATNEKLFF. The DNA of the CDR3 is TGCGCCAGCAGCTTGCAGGCAGCAACTAATGAAAAACTGTTTTTT. The variable domain in full, completed from reference TRBV5-1 and TRBJ1-4, reads KAGVTQTPRYLIKTRGQQVTLSCSPISGHRSVSWYQQTPGQGLQFLFEYFSETQRNKGNFPGRFSGRQFSNSRSEMNVSTLELGDSALYLCASSLQAATNEKLFFGSGTQLSVL.